Given below is one T cell receptor (beta chain) in context. The CDR3 consists of 14 residues. Looked up from germline, CDR1 is SEHNR and CDR2 is FQNEAQ (reference sequence). V dropped 4 bases and J dropped 4 bases, with 13 bases sitting between them. The second PCR ran about 6 to 12 cycles with a sample-barcoded 5' primer and J-beta primers. TCRdb re-analysed the 5' RACE reads in MiXCR, keeping a single row per CDR3 protein. The profile shows 550,000 to 700,000 distinct CDR3 sequences, 27% of them singletons. This specimen comes from a study of blood T cells in healthy people across ages. The V call is TRBV7-9, the J call TRBJ1-1; a weak D match, TRBD1 (5 bases). The origin of this receptor is a woman in her seventies in good health. The sequenced sample was blood. The CDR3 DNA follows: TGTGCCAGCAGCTCCCATGATAGGGGCACTGAAGCTTTCTTT. Translation: CASSSHDRGTEAFF.